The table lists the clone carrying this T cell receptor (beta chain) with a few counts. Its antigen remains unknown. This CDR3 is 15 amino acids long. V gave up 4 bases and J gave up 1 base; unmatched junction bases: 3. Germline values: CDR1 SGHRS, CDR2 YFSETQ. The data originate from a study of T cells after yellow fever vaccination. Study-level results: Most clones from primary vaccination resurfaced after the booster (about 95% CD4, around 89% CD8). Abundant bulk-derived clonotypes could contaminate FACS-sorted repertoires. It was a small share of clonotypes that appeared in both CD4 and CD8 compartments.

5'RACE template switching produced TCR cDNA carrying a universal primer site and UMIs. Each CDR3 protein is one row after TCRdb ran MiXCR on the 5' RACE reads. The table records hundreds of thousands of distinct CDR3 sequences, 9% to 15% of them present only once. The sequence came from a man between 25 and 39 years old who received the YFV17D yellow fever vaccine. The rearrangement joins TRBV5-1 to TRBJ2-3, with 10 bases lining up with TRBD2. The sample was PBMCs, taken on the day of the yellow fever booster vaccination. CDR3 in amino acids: CASSDGTSGTDTQYF. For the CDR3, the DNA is TGCGCCAGCAGCGACGGGACTAGCGGCACAGATACGCAGTATTTT.